The present T cell receptor (beta chain) was sequenced within a study of CD8 T cells in Susac syndrome. Between the trimmed V and J ends, which lost 4 bases and 6 bases, there was a span of 10 bases. This CDR3 spans 13 amino acids. The germline CDR1 and CDR2 sequences are SGHRS and YFSETQ. Random hexamers served to reverse transcribe about 0.5 to 1 ug RNA. An immunoSEQ multiplex PCR generated amplified TCR beta CDR3 products spanning 54 Vbeta and 13 Jbeta. TCRdb itself ran the immunoSEQ multiplex PCR reads through MiXCR, one entry per CDR3 protein. Of 150,000 to 200,000 distinct CDR3 sequences in the sample, roughly 95% were seen once. Sequencing of TCR beta covered CD8+ and CD4+ T cells obtained from blood.

The V call is TRBV5-1, the J call TRBJ2-2; no reliable D call. The sequence derives from a human donor in good health. Sequenced input: CD4+ T cells from PBMCs. In DNA, the CDR3 is TGCGCCAGCAGCGCCTTGCCCGCCGGGGAGCTGTTTTTT. As protein: CASSALPAGELFF.